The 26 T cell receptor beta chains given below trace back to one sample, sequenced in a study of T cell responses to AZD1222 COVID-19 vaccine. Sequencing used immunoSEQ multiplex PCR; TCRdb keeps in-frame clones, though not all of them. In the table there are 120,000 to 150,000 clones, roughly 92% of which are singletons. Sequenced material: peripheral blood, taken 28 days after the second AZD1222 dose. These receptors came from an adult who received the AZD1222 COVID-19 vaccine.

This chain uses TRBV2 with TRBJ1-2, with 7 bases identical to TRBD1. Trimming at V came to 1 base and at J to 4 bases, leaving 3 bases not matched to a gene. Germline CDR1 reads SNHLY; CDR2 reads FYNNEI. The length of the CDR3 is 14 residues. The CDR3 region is CASSEGAGGYGYTF. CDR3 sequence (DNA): TGTGCCAGCAGTGAAGGGGCAGGGGGCTATGGCTACACCTTC.

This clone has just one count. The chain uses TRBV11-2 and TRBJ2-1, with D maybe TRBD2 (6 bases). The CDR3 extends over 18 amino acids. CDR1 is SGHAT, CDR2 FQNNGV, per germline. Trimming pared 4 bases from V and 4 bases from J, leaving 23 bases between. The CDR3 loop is CASSSPTGGQRRYNEQFF. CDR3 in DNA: TGTGCCAGCAGCTCGCCTACCGGAGGGCAAAGAAGATACAATGAGCAGTTCTTC.

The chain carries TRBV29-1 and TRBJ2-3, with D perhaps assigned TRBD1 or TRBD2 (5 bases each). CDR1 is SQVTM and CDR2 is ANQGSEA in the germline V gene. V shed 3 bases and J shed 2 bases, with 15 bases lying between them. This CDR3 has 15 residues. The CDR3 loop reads CSVDTWDASTDTQYF. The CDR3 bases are TGCAGCGTTGATACATGGGACGCTTCCACAGATACGCAGTATTTT.

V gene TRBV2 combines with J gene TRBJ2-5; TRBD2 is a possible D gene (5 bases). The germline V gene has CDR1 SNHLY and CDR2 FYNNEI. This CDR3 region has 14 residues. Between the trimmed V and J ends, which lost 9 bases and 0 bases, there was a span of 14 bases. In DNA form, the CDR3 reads TGTGCCAGTAATGGGCCGGACTACCAAGAGACCCAGTACTTC. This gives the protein CASNGPDYQETQYF.

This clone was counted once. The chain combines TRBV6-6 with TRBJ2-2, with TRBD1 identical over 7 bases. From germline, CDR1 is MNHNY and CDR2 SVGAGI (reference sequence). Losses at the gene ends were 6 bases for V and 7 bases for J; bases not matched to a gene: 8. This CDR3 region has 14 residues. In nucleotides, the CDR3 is TGTGCCAGCAGGGACGACAGGGATCTCGGGGAGCTGTTTTTT. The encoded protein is CASRDDRDLGELFF.

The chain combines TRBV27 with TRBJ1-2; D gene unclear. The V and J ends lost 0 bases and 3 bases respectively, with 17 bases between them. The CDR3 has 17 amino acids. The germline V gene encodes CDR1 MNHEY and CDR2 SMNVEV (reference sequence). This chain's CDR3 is CASSLSGLGGRDYGYTF. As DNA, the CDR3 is TGTGCCAGCAGTTTATCGGGTCTGGGAGGGAGAGACTATGGCTACACCTTC.

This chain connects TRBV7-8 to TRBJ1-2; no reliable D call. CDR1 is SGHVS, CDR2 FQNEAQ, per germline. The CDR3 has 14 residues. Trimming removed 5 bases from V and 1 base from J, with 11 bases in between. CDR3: CASSPQQHNYGYTF. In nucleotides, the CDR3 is TGTGCCAGCAGCCCACAGCAGCATAACTATGGCTACACCTTC.

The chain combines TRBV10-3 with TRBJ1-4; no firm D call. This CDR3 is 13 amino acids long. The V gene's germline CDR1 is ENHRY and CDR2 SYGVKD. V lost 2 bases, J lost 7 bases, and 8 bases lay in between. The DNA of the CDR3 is TGTGCCATCAGTGAGAGGGTTTCTGAAAAACTGTTTTTT. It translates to CAISERVSEKLFF.

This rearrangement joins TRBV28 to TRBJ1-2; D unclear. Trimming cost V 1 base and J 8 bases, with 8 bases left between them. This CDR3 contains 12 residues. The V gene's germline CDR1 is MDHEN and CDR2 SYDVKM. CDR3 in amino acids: CASSLSGLGYTF. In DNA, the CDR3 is TGTGCCAGCAGTTTATCGGGTTTGGGCTACACCTTC.

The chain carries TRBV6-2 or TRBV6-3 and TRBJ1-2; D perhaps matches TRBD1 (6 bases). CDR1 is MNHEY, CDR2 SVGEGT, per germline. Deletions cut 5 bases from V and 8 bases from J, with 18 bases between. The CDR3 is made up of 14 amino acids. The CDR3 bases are TGTGCCAGCAGTACTCGCGGGGGCCCCGGGGGCTACACCTTC. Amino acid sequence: CASSTRGGPGGYTF.

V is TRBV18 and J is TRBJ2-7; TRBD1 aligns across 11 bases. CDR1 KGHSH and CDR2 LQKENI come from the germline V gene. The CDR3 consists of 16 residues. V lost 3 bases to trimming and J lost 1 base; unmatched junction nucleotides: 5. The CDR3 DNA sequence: TGTGCCAGCTCACCCTACGGGACAGGGGGTTCCTACGAGCAGTACTTC. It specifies CASSPYGTGGSYEQYF.

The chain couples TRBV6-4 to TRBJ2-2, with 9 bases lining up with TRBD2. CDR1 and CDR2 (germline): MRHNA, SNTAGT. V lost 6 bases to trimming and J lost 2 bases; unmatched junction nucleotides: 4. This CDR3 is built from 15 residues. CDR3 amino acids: CASRAGTSNTGELFF. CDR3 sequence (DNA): TGTGCCAGCAGAGCCGGGACTAGCAACACCGGGGAGCTGTTTTTT.

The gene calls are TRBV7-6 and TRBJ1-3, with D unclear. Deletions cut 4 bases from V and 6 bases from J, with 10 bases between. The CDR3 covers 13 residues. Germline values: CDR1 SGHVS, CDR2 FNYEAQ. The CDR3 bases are TGTGCCAGCAGCTCCTTTATCGCAAACACCATATATTTT. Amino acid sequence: CASSSFIANTIYF.

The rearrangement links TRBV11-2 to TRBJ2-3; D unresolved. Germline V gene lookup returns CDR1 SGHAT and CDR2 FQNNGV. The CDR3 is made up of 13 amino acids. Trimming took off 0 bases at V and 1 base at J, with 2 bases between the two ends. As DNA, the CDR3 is TGTGCCAGCAGCTTAGATCGCACAGATACGCAGTATTTT. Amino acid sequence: CASSLDRTDTQYF. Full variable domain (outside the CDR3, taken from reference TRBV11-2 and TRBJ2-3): EAGVAQSPRYKIIEKRQSVAFWCNPISGHATLYWYQQILGQGPKLLIQFQNNGVVDDSQLPKDRFSAERLKGVDSTLKIQPAKLEDSAVYLCASSLDRTDTQYFGPGTRLTVL.

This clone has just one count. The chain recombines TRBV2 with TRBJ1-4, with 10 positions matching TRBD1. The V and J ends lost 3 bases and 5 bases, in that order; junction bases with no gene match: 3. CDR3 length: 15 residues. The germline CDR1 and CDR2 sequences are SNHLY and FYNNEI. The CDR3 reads CASSDPGQGNEKLFF. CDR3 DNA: TGTGCCAGCAGTGATCCGGGACAGGGGAATGAAAAACTGTTTTTT.

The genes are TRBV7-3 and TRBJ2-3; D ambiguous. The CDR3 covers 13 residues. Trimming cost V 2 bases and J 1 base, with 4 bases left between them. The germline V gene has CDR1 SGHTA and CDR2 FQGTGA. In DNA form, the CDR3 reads TGTGCCAGCAGCTTAGACGGCACAGATACGCAGTATTTT. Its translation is CASSLDGTDTQYF.

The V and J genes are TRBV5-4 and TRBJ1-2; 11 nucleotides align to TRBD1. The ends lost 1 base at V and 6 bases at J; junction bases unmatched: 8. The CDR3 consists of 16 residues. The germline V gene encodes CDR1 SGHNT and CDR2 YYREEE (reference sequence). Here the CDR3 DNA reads TGTGCCAGCAGCTTGCCAGGACAGGGGGCGCAGAATGGCTACACCTTC. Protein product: CASSLPGQGAQNGYTF.

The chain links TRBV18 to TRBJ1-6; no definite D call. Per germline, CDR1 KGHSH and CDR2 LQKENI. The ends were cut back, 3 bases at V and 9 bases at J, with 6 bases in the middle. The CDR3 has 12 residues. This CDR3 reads CASSPPFSPLHF. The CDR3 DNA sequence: TGTGCCAGCTCACCTCCCTTTTCACCCCTCCACTTT.

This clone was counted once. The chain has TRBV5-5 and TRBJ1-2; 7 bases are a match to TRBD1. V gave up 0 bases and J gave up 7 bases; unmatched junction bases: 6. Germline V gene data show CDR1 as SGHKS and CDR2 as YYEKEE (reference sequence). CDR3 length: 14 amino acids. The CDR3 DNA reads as TGTGCCAGCAGCTTGGCACCCGGGACAGTTGGCTACACCTTC. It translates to CASSLAPGTVGYTF. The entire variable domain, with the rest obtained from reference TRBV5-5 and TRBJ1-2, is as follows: DAGVTQSPTHLIKTRGQQVTLRCSPISGHKSVSWYQQVLGQGPQFIFQYYEKEERGRGNFPDRFSARQFPNYSSELNVNALLLGDSALYLCASSLAPGTVGYTFGSGTRLTVV.

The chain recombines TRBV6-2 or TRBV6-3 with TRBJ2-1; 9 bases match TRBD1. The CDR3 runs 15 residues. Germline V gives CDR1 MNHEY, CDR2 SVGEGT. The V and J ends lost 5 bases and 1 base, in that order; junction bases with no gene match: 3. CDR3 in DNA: TGTGCCAGCAGTCACGACAGGGGGTCCTACAATGAGCAGTTCTTC. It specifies CASSHDRGSYNEQFF.

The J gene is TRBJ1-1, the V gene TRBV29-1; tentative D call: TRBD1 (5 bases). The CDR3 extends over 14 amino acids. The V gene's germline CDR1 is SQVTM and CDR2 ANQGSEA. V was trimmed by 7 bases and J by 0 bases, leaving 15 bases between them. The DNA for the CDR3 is TGCAGCGCTCAAATATACAGGTTGAACACTGAAGCTTTCTTT. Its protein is CSAQIYRLNTEAFF.

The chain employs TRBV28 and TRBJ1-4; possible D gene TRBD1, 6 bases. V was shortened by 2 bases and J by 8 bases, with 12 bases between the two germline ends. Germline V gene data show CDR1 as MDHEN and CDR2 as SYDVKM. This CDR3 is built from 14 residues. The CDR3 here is CASSLRTAREKLFF. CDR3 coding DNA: TGTGCCAGCAGTTTAAGGACAGCCCGCGAAAAACTGTTTTTT.

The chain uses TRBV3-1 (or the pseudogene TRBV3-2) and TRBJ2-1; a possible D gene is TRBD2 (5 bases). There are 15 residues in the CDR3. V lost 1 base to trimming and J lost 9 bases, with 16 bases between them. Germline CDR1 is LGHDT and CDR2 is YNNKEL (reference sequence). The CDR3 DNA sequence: TGTGCCAGCAGCCAAGGGCCTAGCAGTTTGGGTGAGCAGTTCTTC. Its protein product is CASSQGPSSLGEQFF.

The CDR3 nucleotides read TGTGCCAGCAGTTACCCTCTAGCGGGGGTGAACACCGGGGAGCTGTTTTTT. Translating gives CASSYPLAGVNTGELFF. The chain links TRBV6-2 or TRBV6-3 to TRBJ2-2; 10 bases line up with TRBD2. J was trimmed by 1 base and V by 2 bases; bases with no gene match: 4. Germline CDR1 is MNHEY and CDR2 is SVGEGT. The CDR3 extends over 17 amino acids.

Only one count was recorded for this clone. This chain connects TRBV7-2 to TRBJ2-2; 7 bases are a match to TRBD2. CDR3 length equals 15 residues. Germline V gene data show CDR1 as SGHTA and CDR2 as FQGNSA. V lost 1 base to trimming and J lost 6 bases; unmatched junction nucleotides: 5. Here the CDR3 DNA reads TGTGCCAGCAGCTTAGAGGCACGGGGGGCCGGGGAGCTGTTTTTT. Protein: CASSLEARGAGELFF.

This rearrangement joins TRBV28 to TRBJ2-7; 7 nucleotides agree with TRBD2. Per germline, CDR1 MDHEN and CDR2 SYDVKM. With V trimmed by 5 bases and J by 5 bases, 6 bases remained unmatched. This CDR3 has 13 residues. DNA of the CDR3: TGTGCCAGCAGTCGTGTTGGGGGGGACGAGCAGTACTTC. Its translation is CASSRVGGDEQYF. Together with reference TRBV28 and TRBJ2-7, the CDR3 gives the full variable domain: DVKVTQSSRYLVKRTGEKVFLECVQDMDHENMFWYRQDPGLGLRLIYFSYDVKMKEKGDIPEGYSVSREKKERFSLILESASTNQTSMYLCASSRVGGDEQYFGPGTRLTVT.